The clone carrying this T cell receptor beta chain occurred a few times. The sample is drawn from a study of blood T cells in healthy people across ages. A second PCR of 7 to 11 cycles used a sample-barcoded 5' primer and a J-beta primer mix. TCRdb redid the calling of the 5' RACE reads with MiXCR, one entry per CDR3 protein. In the table there are about 800,000 distinct CDR3 sequences, about 25% of which are singletons. The V gene's germline CDR1 is LNHNV and CDR2 YYDKDF (reference sequence). This CDR3 is 14 amino acids long. V shed 6 bases and J 7 bases; nucleotides not matched to a gene: 5. The sample also formed part of further work on T cells of mothers and their children.

V is TRBV15 and J is TRBJ1-4; TRBD1 agrees at 10 bases. The sample comprised blood. The clonotype originates from a boy younger than 18 in good health. CDR3 DNA sequence: TGTGCCACCAGTGGACAGGGGGAGCGTGAAAAACTGTTTTTT. Translating gives CATSGQGEREKLFF.